A selection of T cell receptor beta chains follows, all from one sample in a study of T cell responses to AZD1222 COVID-19 vaccine. Clones were read by immunoSEQ multiplex PCR, and TCRdb kept only the in-frame ones, dropping some. The table includes more than 150,000 clones, 85% to 95% detected once. The specimen was peripheral blood, collected on day 0 of AZD1222 vaccination. Every receptor here comes from an adult in good health. The CDR3 runs from the conserved cysteine through the conserved F or W. A D gene is named only where the DNA matches it firmly. Some rows have no size entry. The others give once, few or many, or a class for an expanded clone.

j_call d_call v_call clone_size cdr3_aa cdr3_nt
TRBJ1-2 TRBD1 TRBV28 . CASSLRTGTSYGYTF TGTGCCAGCAGTTTAAGGACAGGGACGTCCTATGGCTACACCTTC
TRBJ1-2 TRBD1 TRBV6-5 . CASSYRGQIYGYTF TGTGCCAGCAGTTATAGGGGGCAGATCTATGGCTACACCTTC
TRBJ1-2 . TRBV6-6 once CASSFYRDGYTF TGTGCCAGCAGTTTTTACAGGGATGGCTACACCTTC
TRBJ1-1 . TRBV4-1 . CASSQGDTEAFF TGCGCCAGCAGCCAAGGCGACACTGAAGCTTTCTTT
TRBJ1-2 . TRBV19 . CASTSGMGNYGYTF TGTGCCAGTACCTCGGGAATGGGGAACTATGGCTACACCTTC
TRBJ2-1 . TRBV4-2 . CASSQTTDEQFF TGTGCCAGCAGCCAAACAACCGATGAGCAGTTCTTC
TRBJ2-5 TRBD1 TRBV7-2 . CASSLSGPGQGVLETQYF TGTGCCAGCAGCTTAAGTGGCCCCGGGCAGGGGGTTTTGGAGACCCAGTACTTC
TRBJ1-2 . TRBV3-1/TRBV3-2 . CASSQDWGDTHGYTF TGTGCCAGCAGCCAAGATTGGGGCGATACACACGGCTACACCTTC
TRBJ1-1 . TRBV30 . CAFQLRLNTEAFF TGTGCTTTCCAATTGCGCTTAAACACTGAAGCTTTCTTT
TRBJ1-1 . TRBV13 . CASRGGIGEAFF TGTGCCAGCAGGGGCGGAATAGGTGAAGCTTTCTTT
TRBJ1-2 TRBD1 TRBV7-2 . CASSPQTGGDYGYTF TGTGCCAGCAGCCCTCAAACAGGGGGCGACTATGGCTACACCTTC